This is a list of T cell receptor beta chains from one sample in a study of regulatory T cells in long-lasting Graves disease. TCRdb re-called the multiplex PCR reads with MiXCR, one entry per CDR3 protein. This table holds roughly 560,000 distinct CDR3 sequences, 15% to 20% found once. These data also featured in a second study, about T cells in Graves' hyperthyroidism and ophthalmopathy.

The sample consisted of peripheral blood mononuclear cells (PBMCs), taken at new diagnosis, from a patient treated with antithyroid drugs. These receptors originate from a woman aged 35-65 years with Graves disease. CDR3s include the opening cysteine and the closing phenylalanine or tryptophan. Fields, in order: J gene, V gene, CDR3 protein.

TRBJ1-2 | TRBV11-2 | CASSLDGTGRNYGYTF
TRBJ2-5 | TRBV11-2 | CASSLWVEETQYF
TRBJ2-5 | TRBV11-2 | CASSPVGRRQETQYF
TRBJ2-7 | TRBV28 | CASSSLGGPVPYEQYF
TRBJ2-1 | TRBV14 | CASSQVFGIEQFF
TRBJ2-5 | TRBV12-5 | CASGLVSSGETQYF
TRBJ2-2 | TRBV5-4 | CASSVVGDTKTGELFF
TRBJ2-3 | TRBV7-6 | CASSPGTSGGRVDTQYF
TRBJ2-1 | TRBV19 | CASSVSSGEYNEQFF
TRBJ2-1 | TRBV4-1 | CASSQLAGDYNEQFF
TRBJ2-5 | TRBV2 | CASRSAAGVETQYF
TRBJ2-1 | TRBV11-1 | CASSLTSGGAWYNEQFF
TRBJ2-1 | TRBV20-1 | CSARGGAGDFFGEQFF
TRBJ1-3 | TRBV9 | CASSVDQGSGNTIYF
TRBJ1-2 | TRBV5-1 | CASSLVSGQLNYGYTF
TRBJ2-5 | TRBV20-1 | CSARRQEWETQYF
TRBJ1-2 | TRBV4-1 | CASSQAHPGQVYGYTF
NA | TRBV6-5 | CASSFGLLGNEQFF
TRBJ1-4 | TRBV28 | CASSLSQQNEKLFF
TRBJ2-3 | TRBV7-9 | CASSAAGQGATDTQYF
TRBJ2-7 | TRBV5-1 | CASSLMTGTTGEQYF
TRBJ1-1 | TRBV19 | CASSLWTGNTEAFF
TRBJ1-2 | TRBV6-1 | CASIDWTGGNYGYTF
TRBJ2-1 | TRBV18 | CASSPPKDDYNEQFF
TRBJ2-1 | TRBV10-3 | CAISESRGSYNEQFF
TRBJ2-5 | TRBV10-3 | CAIGDRADETQYF
TRBJ1-5 | TRBV5-1 | CASSLKQNNQPQHF
TRBJ2-3 | TRBV3-1 | CASSRTSGASTDTQYF
TRBJ1-4 | TRBV5-1 | CASSLGESTNEKLFF
TRBJ2-3 | TRBV27 | CASSFAGGGTDTQYF
TRBJ1-2 | TRBV3-1 | CASSRVLGGGYGYTF